This TCR beta chain was sequenced for a study of blood T cell repertoires in COVID-19. Background on the study: PBMCs, B-cell-depleted T cells, or T cells were the source of the cDNA or gDNA that made up the material.

The CDR3 runs 15 residues. Germline V CDR1 and CDR2: SGHNT, YYREEE (reference sequence). Trimming stripped 1 base from V and 2 bases from J, with 12 bases between. In the authors' methods: From reference gene primer amplification, estimates of nucleated cell counts were derived. The assay was immunoSEQ multiplex PCR, and TCRdb's table has in-frame clones only and misses some. The V and J calls and clone size were taken over from that table, and D and trimming were inferred from the DNA. The sample includes 90,000 to 120,000 clones, 70% to 80% of them seen just once. The source of this sequence is a man between 70 and 80 years old with active or convalescent COVID-19. The sample taken for sequencing was peripheral blood. The gene calls are TRBV5-4 and TRBJ2-5; no clear D gene. CDR3 region: CASSLRLSVQETQYF. The CDR3 DNA sequence: TGTGCCAGCAGCTTGCGTTTGTCAGTACAAGAGACCCAGTACTTC.